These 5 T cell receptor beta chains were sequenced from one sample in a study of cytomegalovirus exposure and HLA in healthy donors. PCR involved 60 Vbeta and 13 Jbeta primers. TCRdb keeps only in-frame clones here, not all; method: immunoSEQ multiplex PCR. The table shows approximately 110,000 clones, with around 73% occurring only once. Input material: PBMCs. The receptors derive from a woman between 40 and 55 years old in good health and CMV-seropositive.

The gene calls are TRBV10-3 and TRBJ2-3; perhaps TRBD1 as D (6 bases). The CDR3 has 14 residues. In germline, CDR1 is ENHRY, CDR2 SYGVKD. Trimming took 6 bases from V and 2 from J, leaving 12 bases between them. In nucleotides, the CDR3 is TGTGCCATCAGGCGTCAGGGGACCACAGATACGCAGTATTTT. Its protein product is CAIRRQGTTDTQYF.

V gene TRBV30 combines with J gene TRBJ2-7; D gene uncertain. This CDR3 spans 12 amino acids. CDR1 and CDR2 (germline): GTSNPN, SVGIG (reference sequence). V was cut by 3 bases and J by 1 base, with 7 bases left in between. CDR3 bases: TGTGCCTGGAGGTCAGAATCCTACGAGCAGTACTTC. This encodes CAWRSESYEQYF.

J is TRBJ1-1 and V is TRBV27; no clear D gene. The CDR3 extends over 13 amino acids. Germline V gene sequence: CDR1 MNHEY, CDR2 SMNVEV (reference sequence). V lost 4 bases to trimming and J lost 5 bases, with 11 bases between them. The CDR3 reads CASSSLGETEAFF. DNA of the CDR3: TGTGCCAGCAGTTCCCTAGGAGAGACTGAAGCTTTCTTT.

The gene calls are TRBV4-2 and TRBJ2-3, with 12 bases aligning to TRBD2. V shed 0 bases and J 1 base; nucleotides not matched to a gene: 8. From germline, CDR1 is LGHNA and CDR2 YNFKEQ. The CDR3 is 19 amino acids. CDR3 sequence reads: CASSQETSGGQVGTDTQYF. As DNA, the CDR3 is TGTGCCAGCAGCCAAGAGACTAGCGGGGGTCAGGTGGGCACAGATACGCAGTATTTT.

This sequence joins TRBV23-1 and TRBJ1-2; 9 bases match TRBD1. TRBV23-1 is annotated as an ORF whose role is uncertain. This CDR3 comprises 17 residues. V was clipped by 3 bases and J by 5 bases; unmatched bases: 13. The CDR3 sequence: CASSHFPGQGSYYGYTF. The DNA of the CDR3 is TGCGCCAGCAGTCACTTTCCGGGACAGGGCTCTTATTATGGCTACACCTTC.